Each of the 10 T cell receptor beta chains below was sequenced from the same sample in a study of shared T cell receptors in the human thymus. Repertoires were generated with immunoSEQ multiplex PCR, while TCRdb's copy carries only in-frame clones and drops some. The sample has some 700,000 clones; around 89% are singletons. These same data were also listed under a study on human thymus T cells.

The sequencing input was thymocytes. These receptors came from a boy less than two years old with a congenital heart defect.

On this clone: The sample holds other DNA sequences that translate to the same CDR3. This chain connects TRBV18 to TRBJ1-3, with 8 bases lining up with TRBD1. Trimming removed 6 bases from V and 0 bases from J; junction bases left unmatched: 4. CDR1 and CDR2 (germline): KGHSH, LQKENI. The CDR3 length is 15 residues. CDR3 in amino acids: CASSPDRASGNTIYF. CDR3 nucleotides: TGTGCCAGCTCCCCGGACAGGGCCTCTGGAAACACCATATATTTT.

The J gene is TRBJ1-3, the V gene TRBV7-9, with no clear D. The CDR3 covers 16 residues. The germline gives CDR1 SEHNR, CDR2 FQNEAQ (reference sequence). V was pared by 5 bases and J by 6 bases, with 20 bases between. The CDR3 loop is CASSEAGPRAENTIYF. CDR3 in DNA: TGTGCCAGCAGCGAGGCGGGCCCGAGGGCGGAAAACACCATATATTTT.

V usage is TRBV10-1 and J usage is TRBJ1-5, with 12 bases lining up with TRBD1. J was trimmed by 2 bases and V by 9 bases; bases with no gene match: 14. The germline gives CDR1 WNHNN, CDR2 SYGVQD (reference sequence). The CDR3 extends over 18 amino acids. CDR3 region: CARKLGTGGPRGNQPQHF. The CDR3, as DNA: TGCGCCAGGAAGCTCGGGACAGGGGGCCCCAGGGGCAATCAGCCCCAGCATTTT.

This chain joins TRBV27 and TRBJ1-3; D might be TRBD1 (5 bases). Germline loops: CDR1 MNHEY, CDR2 SMNVEV (reference sequence). This CDR3 has 17 amino acids. V was trimmed by 5 bases and J by 0 bases, leaving 17 bases between them. The CDR3 loop is CASSPKQARRSGNTIYF. The CDR3 DNA is TGTGCCAGCAGTCCAAAACAGGCTCGACGCTCTGGAAACACCATATATTTT.

The chain employs TRBV11-2 and TRBJ2-7, with TRBD1 matching over 9 bases. Trimming at V came to 5 bases and at J to 2 bases, leaving 13 bases not matched to a gene. This CDR3 has 17 residues. The germline V gene has CDR1 SGHAT and CDR2 FQNNGV. The CDR3 sequence is CASSRYRGPSNTYEQYF. In DNA, the CDR3 is TGTGCCAGCAGCAGATACAGGGGGCCCTCAAACACCTACGAGCAGTACTTC.

The CDR3 nucleotides read TGTGCCAGCAGCTTAGGGGATAGCGGGATTACAGATACGCAGTATTTT. Translation: CASSLGDSGITDTQYF. The chain joins TRBV11-3 to TRBJ2-3; TRBD2 matches at 8 bases. The germline gives CDR1 SGHNT, CDR2 YENEEA. CDR3 length: 16 amino acids. V lost 1 base to trimming and J lost 3 bases; unmatched junction nucleotides: 6.

CDR3 in amino acids: CASSQDSDRADTEAFF. The CDR3 nucleotides read TGCGCCAGCAGCCAAGATTCGGACAGGGCGGACACTGAAGCTTTCTTT. The chain employs TRBV4-3 and TRBJ1-1, with TRBD1 identical over 8 bases. The germline gives CDR1 LGHNA, CDR2 YSLEER. J lost 3 bases, V lost 0 bases, and 6 bases had no gene match. This CDR3 region has 16 residues.

V usage is TRBV5-4 and J usage is TRBJ2-7; 9 bases align to TRBD2. Germline V gene data show CDR1 as SGHNT and CDR2 as YYREEE (reference sequence). The CDR3 contains 16 residues. Losses at the gene ends were 0 bases for V and 4 bases for J; bases not matched to a gene: 8. Written as DNA, the CDR3 is TGTGCCAGCAGCTTGGGTGGGTGGCGGGAGGGGTACGAGCAGTACTTC. Translation: CASSLGGWREGYEQYF.

The chain couples TRBV4-3 to TRBJ2-5, with TRBD2 identical over 9 bases. Trimming at V came to 0 bases and at J to 2 bases, leaving 4 bases not matched to a gene. The germline V gene encodes CDR1 LGHNA and CDR2 YSLEER. The CDR3 has 16 residues. The CDR3 DNA reads TGCGCCAGCAGCCAAGATGGTGGACTAGCGCAAGAGACCCAGTACTTC. This encodes CASSQDGGLAQETQYF.

This clone was recorded only once. At one end, the junction sequence differs from germline, possibly due to a read error. Other DNA sequences in this sample translate to the same CDR3. The chain employs TRBV29-1 and TRBJ1-4; tentative D call: TRBD1 (6 bases). The CDR3 covers 13 residues. From germline, CDR1 is SQVTM and CDR2 ANQGSEA. CDR3 DNA sequence: TGCAGCGTTGGTAGGGGGAACAATGAAAAGCTGTTTTTT. Amino acid sequence: CSVGRGNNEKLFF.